This T cell receptor (beta chain) was captured by sequencing in a study of T cells in Graves' hyperthyroidism and ophthalmopathy. This clonotype was picked up many times. Germline V CDR1 and CDR2: SGDLS, YYNGEE. The CDR3 runs to 15 residues. Trimming took off 0 bases at V and 4 bases at J, with 13 bases between the two ends. RNA transcripts gave rise to amplified TCR beta CDR3 regions. The TCR CDR3 first-round RT-PCR relied on the HTBI primer set. TCRdb fed the multiplex PCR reads into MiXCR, producing one record per CDR3 protein. This sample has about 600,000 distinct CDR3 sequences, with 12% to 15% found just once.

This sequence originates from a woman under 30 with Graves' ophthalmopathy. The sample was blood. The chain employs TRBV9 and TRBJ1-1, with unresolved D. CDR3 residues: CASSVERGMSTEAFF. The DNA of the CDR3 is TGTGCCAGCAGCGTAGAGAGAGGGATGAGCACTGAAGCTTTCTTT.